This T cell receptor beta chain stems from a study of blood T cell repertoires in COVID-19. Study information: Some COVID-19 samples were acute and others convalescent; all came from the United States, Italy and Spain. PBMCs, B-cell-depleted T cells, or T cells provided the cDNA or gDNA that made up the material.

Authors' methods: Quantification of nucleated cells was approximated via reference gene primer amplification. Libraries were prepared by immunoSEQ multiplex PCR; TCRdb keeps only in-frame clonotypes and omits some of them. The V and J calls and clone size are taken from that table; D and trimming were inferred from the DNA. The data hold 60,000 to 70,000 clones, with nearly 85% observed a single time. This receptor was taken from a human donor in a cohort sampled during active COVID-19. Sequencing was performed on peripheral blood.

This CDR3 is CASSPIRPTGNYGYTF. Written as DNA, the CDR3 is TGTGCCAGCAGCCCCATACGCCCGACAGGAAACTATGGCTACACCTTC. J is TRBJ1-2 and V is TRBV14, with D possibly matching TRBD1 (6 bases). The germline gives CDR1 SGHDN, CDR2 FVKESK. The length of the CDR3 is 16 residues. The V end was cut by 4 bases, the J end by 2 bases, with 17 bases between.